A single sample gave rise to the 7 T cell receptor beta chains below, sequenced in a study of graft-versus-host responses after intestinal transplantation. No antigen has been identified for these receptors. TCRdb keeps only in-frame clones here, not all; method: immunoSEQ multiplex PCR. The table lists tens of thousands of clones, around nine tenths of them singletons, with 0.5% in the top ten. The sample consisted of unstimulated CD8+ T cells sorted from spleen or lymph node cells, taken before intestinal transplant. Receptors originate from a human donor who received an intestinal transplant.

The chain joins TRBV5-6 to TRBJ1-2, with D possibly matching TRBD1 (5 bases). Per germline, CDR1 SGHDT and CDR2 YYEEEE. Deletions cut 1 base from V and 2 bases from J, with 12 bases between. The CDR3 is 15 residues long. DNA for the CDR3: TGTGCCAGCAGCTTGTTAAGGGACTCCAACTATGGCTACACCTTC. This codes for CASSLLRDSNYGYTF.

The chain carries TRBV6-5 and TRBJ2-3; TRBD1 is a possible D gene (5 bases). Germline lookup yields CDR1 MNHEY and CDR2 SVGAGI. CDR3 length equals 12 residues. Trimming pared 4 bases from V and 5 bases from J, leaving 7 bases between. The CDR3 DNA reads TGTGCCAGCAGTTTGGACAAAGATACGCAGTATTTT. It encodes CASSLDKDTQYF.

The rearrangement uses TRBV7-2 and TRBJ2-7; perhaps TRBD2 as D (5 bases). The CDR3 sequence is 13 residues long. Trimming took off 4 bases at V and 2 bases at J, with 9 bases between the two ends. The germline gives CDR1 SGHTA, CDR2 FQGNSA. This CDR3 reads CASSWRAPYEQYF. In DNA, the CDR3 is TGTGCCAGCAGCTGGCGGGCGCCCTACGAGCAGTACTTC.

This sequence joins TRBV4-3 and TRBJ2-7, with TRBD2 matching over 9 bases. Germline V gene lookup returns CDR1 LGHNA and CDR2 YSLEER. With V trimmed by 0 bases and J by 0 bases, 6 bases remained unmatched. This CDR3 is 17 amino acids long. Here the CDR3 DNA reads TGCGCCAGCAGCCAAGATCGGGCGGGGGGGAGCTCCTACGAGCAGTACTTC. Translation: CASSQDRAGGSSYEQYF.

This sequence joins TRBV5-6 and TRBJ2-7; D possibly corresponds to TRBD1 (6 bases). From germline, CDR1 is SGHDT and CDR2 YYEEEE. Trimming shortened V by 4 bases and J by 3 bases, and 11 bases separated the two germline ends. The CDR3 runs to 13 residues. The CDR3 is CASSDRNLYEQYF. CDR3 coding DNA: TGTGCCAGCAGCGACAGGAACCTCTACGAGCAGTACTTC.

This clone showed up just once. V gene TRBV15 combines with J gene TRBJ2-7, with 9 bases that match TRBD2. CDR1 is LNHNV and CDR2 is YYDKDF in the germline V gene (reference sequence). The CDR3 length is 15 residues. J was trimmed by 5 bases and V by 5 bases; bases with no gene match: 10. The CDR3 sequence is CATSARASGTNEQYF. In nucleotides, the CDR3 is TGTGCCACCAGCGCGCGGGCTAGCGGGACCAACGAGCAGTACTTC.

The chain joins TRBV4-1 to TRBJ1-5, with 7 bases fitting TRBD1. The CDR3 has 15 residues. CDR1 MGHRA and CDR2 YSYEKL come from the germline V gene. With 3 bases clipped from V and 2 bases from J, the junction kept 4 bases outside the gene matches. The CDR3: CASSQPGQRNQPQHF. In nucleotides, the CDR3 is TGCGCCAGCAGCCAGCCGGGACAGCGCAATCAGCCCCAGCATTTT.